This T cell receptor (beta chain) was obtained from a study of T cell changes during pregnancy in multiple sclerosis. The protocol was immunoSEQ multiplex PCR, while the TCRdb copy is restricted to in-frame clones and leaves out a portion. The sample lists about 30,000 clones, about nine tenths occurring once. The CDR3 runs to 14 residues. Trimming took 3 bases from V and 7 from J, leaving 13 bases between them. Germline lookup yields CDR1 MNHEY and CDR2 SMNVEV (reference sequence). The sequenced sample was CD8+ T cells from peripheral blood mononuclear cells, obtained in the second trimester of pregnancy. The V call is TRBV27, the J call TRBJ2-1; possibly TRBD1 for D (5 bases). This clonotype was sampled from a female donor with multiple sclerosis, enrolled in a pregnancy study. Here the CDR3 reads CASSFGAAMNEQFF. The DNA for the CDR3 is TGTGCCAGCAGTTTTGGGGCAGCAATGAATGAGCAGTTCTTC.